This TCR beta chain was sequenced for a study of CD8+CD57+ T cells in acquired aplastic anemia. Notes on the study in general: Patients and controls shared nearly 30 CD8+ CDR3 sequences, which appeared highly expressed in patients and within their immunodominant clones. Patients versus controls showed no significant CD8+ Simpson's diversity difference.

This clonotype was counted many times. Its antigen is undetermined. The sequenced patients had an expansion of CD8+CD57+ cells seen by flow cytometry. Severe acquired aplastic anemia was present in all patients. V trimming: 7 bases; J trimming: 10 bases; junction bases outside the gene matches: 9. The CDR3 extends over 13 amino acids. Genomic DNA was employed as the template in profiling TCR beta VDJ and CDR3. A single record per CDR3 protein comes from TCRdb applying MiXCR to the reads. Of 210,000 or so distinct CDR3 sequences in the sample, about half were seen once. The source is a human donor with aplastic anemia. This chain links TRBV12-3 or TRBV12-4 with TRBJ1-5; 8 bases fit TRBD1. The sequenced sample was sorted CD4+, CD8+, or CD8+CD57+ T cells (not recorded which) from PBMCs. The CDR3 region is CASKGTGGKPQHF. DNA of the CDR3: TGTGCCAGCAAAGGGACAGGTGGGAAACCCCAGCATTTT.